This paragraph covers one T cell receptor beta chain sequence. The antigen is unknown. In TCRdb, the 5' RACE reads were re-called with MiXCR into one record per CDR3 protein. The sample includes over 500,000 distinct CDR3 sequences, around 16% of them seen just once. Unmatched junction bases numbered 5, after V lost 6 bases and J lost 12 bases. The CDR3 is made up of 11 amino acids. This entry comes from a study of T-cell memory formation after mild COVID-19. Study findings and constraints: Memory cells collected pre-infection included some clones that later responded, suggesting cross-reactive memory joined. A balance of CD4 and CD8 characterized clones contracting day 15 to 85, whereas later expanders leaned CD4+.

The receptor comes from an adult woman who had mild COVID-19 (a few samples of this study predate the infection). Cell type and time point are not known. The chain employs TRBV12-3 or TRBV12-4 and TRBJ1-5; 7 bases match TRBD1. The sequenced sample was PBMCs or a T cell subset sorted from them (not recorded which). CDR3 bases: TGTGCCAGCAGCCTAGACAGGGTCCAGCATTTT. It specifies CASSLDRVQHF.